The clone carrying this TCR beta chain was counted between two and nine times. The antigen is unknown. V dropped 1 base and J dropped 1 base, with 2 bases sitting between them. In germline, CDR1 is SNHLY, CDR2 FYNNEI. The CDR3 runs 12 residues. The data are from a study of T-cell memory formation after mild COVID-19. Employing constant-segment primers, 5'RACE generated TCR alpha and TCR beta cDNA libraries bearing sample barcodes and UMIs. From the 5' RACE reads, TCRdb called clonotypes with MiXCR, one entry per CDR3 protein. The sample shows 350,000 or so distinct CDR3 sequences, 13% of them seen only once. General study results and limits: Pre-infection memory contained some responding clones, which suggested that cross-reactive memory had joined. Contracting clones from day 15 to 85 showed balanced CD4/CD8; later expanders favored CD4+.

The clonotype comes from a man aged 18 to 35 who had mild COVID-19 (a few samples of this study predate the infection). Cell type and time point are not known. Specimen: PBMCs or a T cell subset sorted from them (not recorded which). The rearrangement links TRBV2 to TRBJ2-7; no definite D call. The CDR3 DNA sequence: TGTGCCAGCAGTGAAGTTTCCTACGAGCAGTACGTC. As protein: CASSEVSYEQYV.